This T cell receptor (beta chain) stems from a study of long-term antiretroviral therapy in people with HIV. At survey level, the immunoSEQ assay was run in its v3.0 version. The repertoire was sequenced with immunoSEQ multiplex PCR; TCRdb's copy has only in-frame clones and lacks some. The table includes around 36,000 clones, around 74% detected once. Donors needed at least one pre-ART PBMC sample plus at least two post-ART samples. Here the sequenced sample was unsorted PBMCs, taken 3 years after starting antiretroviral therapy. The receptor was isolated from a man aged 50 or older with HIV.

CDR3 DNA: TGTGCCAGCAGCCAAGGCGTCGGCTACGAGCAGTACTTC. It specifies CASSQGVGYEQYF. This chain links TRBV7-3 with TRBJ2-7; D not resolved. Germline loops: CDR1 SGHTA, CDR2 FQGTGA. CDR3 length equals 13 residues. V shed 5 bases and J shed 3 bases, with 11 bases lying between them.